This T cell receptor (beta chain) appears in the sequencing data of a study of T cell responses to AZD1222 COVID-19 vaccine. The table came from immunoSEQ multiplex PCR; TCRdb's copy has only in-frame clones and leaves some out. This sample has some 100,000 clones, with approximately 91% found just once. V lost 2 bases, J lost 12 bases, and 11 bases lay in between. Germline-derived CDR1 and CDR2 are LGHDT and YNNKEL (reference sequence). CDR3 length equals 12 residues. For this clone: The antigen is unknown.

Study conclusions and caveats: Clonal diversity was possibly underestimated, and the donors were mostly white British, with more females.

The TCR comes from an adult in good health. The chain couples TRBV3-1 (or the pseudogene TRBV3-2) to TRBJ2-1; perhaps TRBD2 as D (5 bases). The source was peripheral blood, collected on day 0 of AZD1222 vaccination. CDR3 coding DNA: TGTGCCAGCAGCCAACAATTCAGCGGGCAGTTCTTC. This translates into CASSQQFSGQFF.